Each of the 8 T cell receptor beta chains below was sequenced from the same sample in a study of Tregs in tolerant kidney transplant recipients. Recipients received nonmyeloablative bone marrow transplants from related graft donors, with transient mixed chimerism. Data came from immunoSEQ multiplex PCR; TCRdb stores just in-frame clones and leaves some out. Among approximately 60,000 clones, approximately 89% were seen once, and the ten largest hold around 4%. Sequencing used CD4+ T cells from blood (PBMCs), obtained 6 months after the transplant. These receptors all come from a human patient who received a combined kidney and bone marrow transplant. Part of the T cell pool may stem from the graft donor.

This clone appeared a few times. The J gene is TRBJ1-3, the V gene TRBV6-5; perhaps TRBD1 as D (5 bases). Germline V gene sequence: CDR1 MNHEY, CDR2 SVGAGI. The CDR3 extends over 14 amino acids. Trimming took off 5 bases at V and 4 bases at J, with 12 bases between the two ends. In DNA, the CDR3 is TGTGCCAGCAGTACCGGGGGTCGAGGAAACACCATATATTTT. Translation: CASSTGGRGNTIYF.

The rearrangement links TRBV19 to TRBJ2-3; D remains unclear. V gave up 2 bases and J gave up 0 bases, with 12 bases separating them. CDR3 length: 16 amino acids. Germline values: CDR1 LNHDA, CDR2 SQIVND (reference sequence). CDR3 nucleotides: TGTGCCAGTAGTATAATAAGGCAGACTAGCACAGATACGCAGTATTTT. Protein sequence: CASSIIRQTSTDTQYF.

The V gene is TRBV18, the J gene TRBJ1-6; 8 bases line up with TRBD1. V lost 4 bases and J lost 1; bases outside the gene matches: 9. The CDR3 sequence is 18 residues long. Germline-derived CDR1 and CDR2 are KGHSH and LQKENI. Here the CDR3 DNA reads TGTGCCAGCTCACGTACAACAGGGGGATATTCCTATAATTCACCCCTCCACTTT. Protein product: CASSRTTGGYSYNSPLHF.

The V gene is TRBV28, the J gene TRBJ2-5; 7 nucleotides match TRBD2. From germline, CDR1 is MDHEN and CDR2 SYDVKM. The trim removed 4 bases at V and 2 bases at J, leaving 7 bases unmatched. The CDR3 has 15 residues. The CDR3 sequence: CASSSLAEVQETQYF. The DNA for the CDR3 is TGTGCCAGCAGTTCCCTAGCGGAAGTACAAGAGACCCAGTACTTC.

The chain couples TRBV6-5 to TRBJ2-5; D remains unclear. The J call may be mistaken, given a closer DNA end match to TRBJ2-7. CDR3 size: 13 residues. Germline V gives CDR1 MNHEY, CDR2 SVGAGI. CDR3: CASSNLRKYEQYF. CDR3 bases: TGTGCCAGCAGTAACTTGAGGAAGTACGAGCAGTACTTC.

The rearrangement uses TRBV6-4 and TRBJ2-2, with 11 bases lining up with TRBD2. CDR1 MRHNA and CDR2 SNTAGT come from the germline V gene. The V gene end was trimmed by 10 bases and the J gene end by 4 bases; junction bases not matched to a gene: 11. The CDR3 loop spans 16 amino acids. CDR3 nucleotides: TGTGCCATCTTTCTAGCGGGGGGCCAGGGCACCGGGGAGCTGTTTTTT. It codes for CAIFLAGGQGTGELFF.

The V and J genes are TRBV30 and TRBJ1-4, with 9 bases matching TRBD1. Germline CDR1 GTSNPN, CDR2 SVGIG (reference sequence). Trimming cost V 1 base and J 8 bases; bases outside gene matches: 5. This CDR3 has 14 amino acids. The CDR3 region is CAWSAGQGHEKLFF. As DNA, the CDR3 is TGTGCCTGGAGTGCCGGACAGGGGCACGAAAAACTGTTTTTT.

The CDR3 loop is CASSPLQGQETQYF. CDR3 nucleotide sequence: TGTGCCAGCTCACCTCTCCAGGGCCAAGAGACCCAGTACTTC. This rearrangement joins TRBV18 to TRBJ2-5; possible D gene TRBD1, 5 bases. The CDR3 is 14 residues long. Trimming took 3 bases from V and 1 from J, leaving 9 bases between them. The V gene's germline CDR1 is KGHSH and CDR2 LQKENI.